Detailed here is one T cell receptor (beta chain). This record comes from a study of control samples from healthy donors and cancer patients. With 1 base removed from V and 5 bases from J, the gap between germline ends came to 5 bases. The CDR3 sequence is 11 residues long. Germline assignment: CDR1 DFQATT and CDR2 SNEGSKA (reference sequence). Profiling relied on immunoSEQ multiplex PCR, and the TCRdb table lists in-frame clones only, not all of them. The profile shows tens of thousands of clones, 75% to 85% of them singletons. The rearrangement uses TRBV20-1 and TRBJ2-5; no firm D call. The sequenced sample was blood. The TCR sequence derives from a man aged 55 to 70 in good health. The CDR3 DNA reads as TGCAGTGCTAGAGTACAGGAGACCCAGTACTTC. Protein product: CSARVQETQYF.